This entry concerns a single T cell receptor beta chain. These data originate in a study of T-cell reconstitution after alpha-beta-depleted transplantation in children. Researchers prepared the TCRbeta library using unique molecular identifiers, the study reports. TCRdb ran MiXCR on the PCR reads and lists one entry per CDR3 protein. Found here are about 540,000 distinct CDR3 sequences, approximately 16% of them singletons; the top ten hold less than 4%. V lost 3 bases and J lost 5; bases outside the gene matches: 18. Germline CDR1 reads SGHVS; CDR2 reads FNYEAQ. The CDR3 spans 18 residues. This sequence originates from a human donor who donated a stem cell graft to a child with acute lymphoblastic leukemia. Sequences were derived from PBMCs from the stem cell graft donor, sampled from the stem cell graft. The V call is TRBV7-6, the J call TRBJ2-5; TRBD2 matches at 7 bases. CDR3 DNA sequence: TGTGCCAGCAGCTTCCTCCCAGTGGCTAGCGGCCCCGTGGAGACCCAGTACTTC. Protein product: CASSFLPVASGPVETQYF.